This TCR beta chain appears in the sequencing data of a study of blood T cell repertoires in COVID-19. The CDR3 is 12 residues long. The germline gives CDR1 SQVTM, CDR2 ANQGSEA. V lost 4 bases and J 7 bases, leaving 10 bases between the germline ends. This table comes from immunoSEQ multiplex PCR, and its TCRdb copy is limited to in-frame clones, with some not included. Of about 200,000 clones in the sample, 65% to 90% are singletons; the top ten hold about 4.5%. The material sequenced was peripheral blood. J is TRBJ2-2 and V is TRBV29-1; D is uncertain. This sequence was found in a man aged 50 or older with acute or convalescent COVID-19. CDR3 coding DNA: TGCAGCGTTGTGAGATACGACGGGGAGCTGTTTTTT. Its translation: CSVVRYDGELFF.